The present T cell receptor beta chain was sequenced within a study of CD8 T cells in ankylosing spondylitis. Study conclusions and caveats: Disease-linked clones were reportedly significantly enriched in matched ankylosing spondylitis synovial fluid. Clones that were linked to disease were CD8+ and were relatively rare in peripheral blood. Blood from ankylosing spondylitis patients appeared to carry a characteristic eight-variant TCR beta motif.

For TCR beta, libraries came from quantitative 5'-RACE with molecular barcodes. One entry per CDR3 protein, called by TCRdb with MiXCR from the 5' RACE reads. The sample lists fewer than 650,000 distinct CDR3 sequences; 9.5% to 15% were seen once. This clonotype showed up just a few times. The antigen is undetermined. Looked up from germline, CDR1 is SNHLY and CDR2 is FYNNEI. V was cut by 7 bases and J by 8 bases, with 20 bases left in between. The CDR3 is 15 amino acids. The V call is TRBV2, the J call TRBJ1-4; D is uncertain. The clonotype comes from a male donor with ankylosing spondylitis. Material: blood, either unsorted or a sorted T cell fraction (not recorded which). The CDR3, as DNA: TGTGCCAGCACCCTGAGGACGCAGACGGGAGAAAAACTGTTTTTT. This encodes CASTLRTQTGEKLFF.